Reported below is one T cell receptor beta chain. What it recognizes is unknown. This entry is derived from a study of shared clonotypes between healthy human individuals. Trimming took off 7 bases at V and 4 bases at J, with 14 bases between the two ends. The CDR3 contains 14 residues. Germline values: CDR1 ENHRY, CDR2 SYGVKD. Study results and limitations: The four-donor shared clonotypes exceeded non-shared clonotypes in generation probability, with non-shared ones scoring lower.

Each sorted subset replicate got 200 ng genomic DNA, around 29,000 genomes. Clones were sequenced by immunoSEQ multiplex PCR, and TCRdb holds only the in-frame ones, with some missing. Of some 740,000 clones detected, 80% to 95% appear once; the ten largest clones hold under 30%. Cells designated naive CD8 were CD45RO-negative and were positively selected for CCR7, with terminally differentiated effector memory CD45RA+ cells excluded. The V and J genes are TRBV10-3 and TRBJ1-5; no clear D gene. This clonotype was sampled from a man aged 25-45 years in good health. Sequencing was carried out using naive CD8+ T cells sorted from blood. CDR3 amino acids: CAINPGNSNQPQHF. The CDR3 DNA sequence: TGTGCCATCAACCCGGGCAATAGTAATCAGCCCCAGCATTTT.